This entry is about one T cell receptor beta chain. The sample is drawn from a study of CD8 T cells in Susac syndrome. The authors reverse transcribed about 0.45 to 1 ug RNA with random hexamers. The immunoSEQ assay covered 54 Vbeta and 13 Jbeta segments for CDR3. TCRdb ran MiXCR on the immunoSEQ multiplex PCR reads and lists one entry per CDR3 protein. The sample comprises 150,000 to 190,000 distinct CDR3 sequences, just under 97% of which are singletons, and about 0.15% rests with the top ten. CDR1 is SEHNR, CDR2 FQNEAQ, per germline (reference sequence). V was cut by 7 bases and J by 5 bases, with 18 bases left in between. This CDR3 is 14 amino acids long. CD8+ and CD4+ T cells circulating in blood were sequenced for TCR beta. The multiple sclerosis controls consisted of treatment-naive patients with relapsing-remitting disease, either stable or active. FACS enriched CD8+ TEMRA cells, while bulk CD8+ and CD4+ were negatively isolated.

This clonotype was sampled from a human donor with multiple sclerosis. Sequences were obtained from CD8+ T cells from PBMCs. V and J are TRBV7-9 and TRBJ2-7, with D tentatively TRBD1 (6 bases). The CDR3 spells CASTGQPNGDEQYF. The CDR3 nucleotides read TGTGCCAGCACAGGACAGCCCAACGGGGACGAGCAGTACTTC.